This is a list of T cell receptor beta chains from one sample in a study of shared clonotypes between healthy human individuals. Clones were read by immunoSEQ multiplex PCR, and TCRdb kept only the in-frame ones, dropping some. The profile shows 600,000 to 750,000 clones, about 90% of them singletons. The specimen sequenced was memory CD8+ T cells from PBMCs. Receptors originate from a man aged 18 to 35 in good health. Some clones in this sample may be carry-over from other donors' samples. CDR3s include the opening cysteine and the closing phenylalanine or tryptophan. D genes are given only for firm matches. Size tells how often a clone was seen (once, few, many) or the class of an expanded clone, and some rows leave it out.

DNA: TGTGCCAGCAGTTGGGGACAGGGGCCAACTAATGAAAAACTGTTTTTT
CDR3: CASSWGQGPTNEKLFF
D: TRBD1
size: NA
V: TRBV6-5
J: TRBJ1-4

DNA: TGTGCCAGCAGCCCCGGGATCCACACTGAAGCTTTCTTT
CDR3: CASSPGIHTEAFF
D: NA
size: once
V: TRBV7-3
J: TRBJ1-1

DNA: TGTGCCAGTACTACAGGGGGGAACACTGAAGCTTTCTTT
CDR3: CASTTGGNTEAFF
D: TRBD1
size: NA
V: TRBV19
J: TRBJ1-1

DNA: TGTGCCAGCAGCGACTACGAGCAGTACTTC
CDR3: CASSDYEQYF
D: NA
size: NA
V: TRBV28
J: TRBJ2-7

DNA: TGCGCCAGCAGCCAAGGGTTGGCGGGATGGTACGAGCAGTACTTC
CDR3: CASSQGLAGWYEQYF
D: NA
size: NA
V: TRBV4-1
J: TRBJ2-7

DNA: TGTGCCAGCAGTTCCCGGACAGATCCCCGATTTTCTTGCGCGCAGTACTTC
CDR3: CASSSRTDPRFSCAQYF
D: NA
size: NA
V: TRBV28
J: TRBJ2-7

DNA: TGTGCCAGCAGTTTCCGAAGAGTGAATCAGCCCCAGCATTTT
CDR3: CASSFRRVNQPQHF
D: NA
size: NA
V: TRBV28
J: TRBJ1-5

DNA: TGTGCCAGCAGCTTATTCGGGTCTAGCGGGGGCGGGGAGCTGTTTTTT
CDR3: CASSLFGSSGGGELFF
D: TRBD2
size: NA
V: TRBV7-6
J: TRBJ2-2

DNA: TGTGCCAGCAGTTTATCGCGGGATTACGAGCAGTACTTC
CDR3: CASSLSRDYEQYF
D: NA
size: NA
V: TRBV27
J: TRBJ2-7

DNA: TGCGCCAGCAGCCAAGATCAGTTTAATCAGCCCCAGCATTTT
CDR3: CASSQDQFNQPQHF
D: NA
size: NA
V: TRBV4-3
J: TRBJ1-5

DNA: TGTGCCTGGAGTGTAAACCAGGGCTATACTGAAGCTTTCTTT
CDR3: CAWSVNQGYTEAFF
D: NA
size: NA
V: TRBV30
J: TRBJ1-1

DNA: TGTGCCACCAGCACCCAGGGGCTAGCGGGAGCCCACGAGCAGTACTTC
CDR3: CATSTQGLAGAHEQYF
D: TRBD2
size: NA
V: TRBV15
J: TRBJ2-7

DNA: TGCGCCAGCAGCCAAGACCGCGGGACAGCCTATCAGCCCCAGCATTTT
CDR3: CASSQDRGTAYQPQHF
D: TRBD1
size: NA
V: TRBV4-1
J: TRBJ1-5

DNA: TGTGCCAGCAGCTTGCGGGCGGAGCAGTTCTTC
CDR3: CASSLRAEQFF
D: NA
size: NA
V: TRBV5-6
J: TRBJ2-1

DNA: TGCGCCAGCAGCCAAGATTCGAGGGGGATTGGCTACACCTTC
CDR3: CASSQDSRGIGYTF
D: NA
size: NA
V: TRBV4-1
J: TRBJ1-2

DNA: TGCGCCAGCAGCTTGGGACAGCTTAACTATGGCTACACCTTC
CDR3: CASSLGQLNYGYTF
D: NA
size: NA
V: TRBV5-1
J: TRBJ1-2

DNA: TGTGCCAGCAGTTTACCCCCTAAGCGGCTAGCGGGAGTGGAGACCCAGTACTTC
CDR3: CASSLPPKRLAGVETQYF
D: TRBD2
size: NA
V: TRBV28
J: TRBJ2-5

DNA: TGTGCCAGTAGTTTAGCGATGTCGGAGACCCAGTACTTC
CDR3: CASSLAMSETQYF
D: NA
size: NA
V: TRBV19
J: TRBJ2-5

DNA: TGCGCCAGCAGCTTCGGACAGGCCAGGGAGACCCAGTACTTC
CDR3: CASSFGQARETQYF
D: TRBD1
size: NA
V: TRBV5-1
J: TRBJ2-5

DNA: TGTGCCAGCTCACCGGGGCCCGACCTCGGCTACACCTTC
CDR3: CASSPGPDLGYTF
D: NA
size: NA
V: TRBV18
J: TRBJ1-2

DNA: TGCGCCAGCAAATTTGGACAGGGCTCCTACGAGCAGTACTTC
CDR3: CASKFGQGSYEQYF
D: TRBD1
size: once
V: TRBV5-1
J: TRBJ2-7

DNA: TGTGCCAGCAGCGCAGGTTGGTTAGGCGGAACCTACGAGCAGTACTTC
CDR3: CASSAGWLGGTYEQYF
D: NA
size: NA
V: TRBV9
J: TRBJ2-7